The TCR beta chain under discussion was sequenced for a study of CD8 T cells in ankylosing spondylitis. Study results and limitations: Disease-linked clones bore a CD8+ phenotype and were relatively rare in peripheral blood. Earlier reports found some motif variants in synovial fluid and blood in reactive arthritis.

A word on this clonotype: Its antigen remains unidentified.

Germline values: CDR1 SGHVS, CDR2 FNYEAQ. The CDR3 loop spans 14 amino acids. Trimming left V 1 base short and J 6 bases short, with 10 bases between. In making TCR beta libraries, quantitative 5'-RACE with molecular barcodes was used. TCRdb called the 5' RACE reads again in MiXCR, with one record for every CDR3 protein. In the table there are 200,000 to 250,000 distinct CDR3 sequences, around 25% of which are singletons. Material: blood, either unsorted or a sorted T cell fraction (not recorded which). The origin of this receptor is a male donor with ankylosing spondylitis or in good health (not recorded which). This rearrangement joins TRBV7-6 to TRBJ2-1, with D possibly TRBD2 on 5 matching bases. The CDR3 DNA follows: TGTGCCAGCAGCTTAGGAGGGCTAGCCAATGAGCAGTTCTTC. The encoded protein is CASSLGGLANEQFF.